This T cell receptor (beta chain) was captured in a study of control samples from healthy donors and cancer patients. TCRdb keeps only in-frame clones here, not all; method: immunoSEQ multiplex PCR. Of more than 25,000 clones detected, approximately 93% appear once; the ten largest clones hold under 8%. Germline lookup yields CDR1 LGHDT and CDR2 YNNKEL (reference sequence). Trimming took 1 base from V and 6 from J, leaving 7 bases between them. The CDR3 sequence is 14 residues long. The sequence derives from a man between 60 and 75 years old in good health. Sequenced: blood. The chain employs TRBV3-1 (or the pseudogene TRBV3-2) and TRBJ1-6, with D unresolved. CDR3 coding DNA: TGTGCCAGCAGCCAAGGCCAGTCTAATTCACCCCTCCACTTT. This sequence encodes CASSQGQSNSPLHF.